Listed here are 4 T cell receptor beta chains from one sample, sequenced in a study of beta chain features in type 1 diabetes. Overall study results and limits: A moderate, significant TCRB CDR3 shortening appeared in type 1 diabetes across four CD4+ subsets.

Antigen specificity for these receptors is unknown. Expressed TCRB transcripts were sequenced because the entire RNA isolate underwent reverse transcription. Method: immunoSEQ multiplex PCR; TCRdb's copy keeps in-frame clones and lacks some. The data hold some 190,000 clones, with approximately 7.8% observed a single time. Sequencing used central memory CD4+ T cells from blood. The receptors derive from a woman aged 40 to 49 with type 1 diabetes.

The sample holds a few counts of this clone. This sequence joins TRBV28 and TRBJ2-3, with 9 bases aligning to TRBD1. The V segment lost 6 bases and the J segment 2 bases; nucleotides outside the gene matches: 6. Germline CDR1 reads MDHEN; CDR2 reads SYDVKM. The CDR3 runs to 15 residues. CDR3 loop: CASSPRDRATDTQYF. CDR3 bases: TGTGCCAGCAGCCCCCGGGACAGGGCCACAGATACGCAGTATTTT.

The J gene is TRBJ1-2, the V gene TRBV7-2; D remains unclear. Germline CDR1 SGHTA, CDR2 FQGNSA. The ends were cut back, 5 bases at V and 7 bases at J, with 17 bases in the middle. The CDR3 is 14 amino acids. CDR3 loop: CASSPPATVGGYTF. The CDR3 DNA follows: TGTGCCAGCAGCCCCCCCGCCACAGTGGGTGGCTACACCTTC.

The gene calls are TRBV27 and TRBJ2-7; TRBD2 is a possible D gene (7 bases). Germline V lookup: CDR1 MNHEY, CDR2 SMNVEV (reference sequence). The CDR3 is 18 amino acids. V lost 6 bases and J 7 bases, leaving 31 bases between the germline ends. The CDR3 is CASSSRGLADTKGAEQYF. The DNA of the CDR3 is TGTGCCAGCAGCTCCCGGGGGCTAGCGGACACGAAAGGGGCTGAGCAGTACTTC.

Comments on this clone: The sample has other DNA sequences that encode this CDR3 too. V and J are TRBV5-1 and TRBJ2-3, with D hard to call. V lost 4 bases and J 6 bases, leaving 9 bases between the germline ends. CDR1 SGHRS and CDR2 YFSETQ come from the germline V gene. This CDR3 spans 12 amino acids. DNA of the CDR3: TGCGCCAGCAGCGTCACCGGTGATACGCAGTATTTT. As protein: CASSVTGDTQYF.